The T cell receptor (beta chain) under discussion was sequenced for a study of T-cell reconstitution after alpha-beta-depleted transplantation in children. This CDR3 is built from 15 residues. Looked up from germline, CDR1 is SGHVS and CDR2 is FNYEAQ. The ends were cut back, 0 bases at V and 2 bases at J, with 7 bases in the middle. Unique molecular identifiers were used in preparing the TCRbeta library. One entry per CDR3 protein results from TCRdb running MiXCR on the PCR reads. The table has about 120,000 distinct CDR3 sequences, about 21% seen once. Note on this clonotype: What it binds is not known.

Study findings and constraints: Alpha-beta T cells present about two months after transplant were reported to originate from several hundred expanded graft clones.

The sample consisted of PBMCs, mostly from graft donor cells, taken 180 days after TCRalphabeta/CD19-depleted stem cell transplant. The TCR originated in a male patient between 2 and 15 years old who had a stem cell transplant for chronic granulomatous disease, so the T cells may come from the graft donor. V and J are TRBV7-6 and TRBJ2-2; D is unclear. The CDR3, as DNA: TGTGCCAGCAGCTTAGCCTCAAGTAACACCGGGGAGCTGTTTTTT. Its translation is CASSLASSNTGELFF. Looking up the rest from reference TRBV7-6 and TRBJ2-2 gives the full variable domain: GAGVSQSPRYKVTKRGQDVALRCDPISGHVSLYWYRQALGQGPEFLTYFNYEAQQDKSGLPNDRFSAERPEGSISTLTIQRTEQRDSAMYRCASSLASSNTGELFFGEGSRLTVL.